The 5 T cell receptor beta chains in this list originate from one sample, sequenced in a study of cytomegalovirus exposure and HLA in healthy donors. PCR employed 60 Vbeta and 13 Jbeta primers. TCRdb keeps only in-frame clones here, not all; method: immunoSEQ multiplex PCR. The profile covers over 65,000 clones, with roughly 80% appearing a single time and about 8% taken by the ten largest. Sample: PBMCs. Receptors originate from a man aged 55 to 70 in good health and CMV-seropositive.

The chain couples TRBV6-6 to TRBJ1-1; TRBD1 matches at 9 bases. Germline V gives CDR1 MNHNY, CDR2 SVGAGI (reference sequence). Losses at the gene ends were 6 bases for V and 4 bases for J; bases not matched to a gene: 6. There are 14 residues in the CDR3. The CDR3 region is CASRYTDRGTEAFF. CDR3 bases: TGTGCCAGCAGGTACACGGACAGGGGCACTGAAGCTTTCTTT.

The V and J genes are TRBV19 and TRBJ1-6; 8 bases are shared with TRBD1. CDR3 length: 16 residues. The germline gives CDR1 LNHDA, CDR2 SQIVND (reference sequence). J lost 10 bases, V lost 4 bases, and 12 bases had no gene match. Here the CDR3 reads CASSRPQGAGRSPLHF. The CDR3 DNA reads TGTGCCAGTAGTAGACCTCAGGGGGCTGGGAGGTCACCCCTCCACTTT.

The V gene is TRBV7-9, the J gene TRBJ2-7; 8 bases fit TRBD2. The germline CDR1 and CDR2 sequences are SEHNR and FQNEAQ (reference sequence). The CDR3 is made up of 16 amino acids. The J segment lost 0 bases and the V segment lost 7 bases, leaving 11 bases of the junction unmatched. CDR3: CASISGAGGDSYEQYF. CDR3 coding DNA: TGTGCCAGCATTTCCGGGGCGGGGGGCGACTCCTACGAGCAGTACTTC.

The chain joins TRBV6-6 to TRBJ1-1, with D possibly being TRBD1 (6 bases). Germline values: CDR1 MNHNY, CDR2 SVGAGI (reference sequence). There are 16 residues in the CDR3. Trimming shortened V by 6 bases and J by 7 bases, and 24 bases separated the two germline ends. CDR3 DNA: TGTGCCAGCAGCCCAAGGCAGGGGATCAAAGTGGTTGAAGCTTTCTTT. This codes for CASSPRQGIKVVEAFF.

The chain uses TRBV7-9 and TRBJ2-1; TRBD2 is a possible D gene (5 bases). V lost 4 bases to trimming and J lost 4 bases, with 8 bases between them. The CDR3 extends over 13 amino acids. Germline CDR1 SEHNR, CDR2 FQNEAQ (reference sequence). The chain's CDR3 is CASSSPGYNEQFF. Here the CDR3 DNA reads TGTGCCAGCAGCTCCCCGGGATACAATGAGCAGTTCTTC.